This T cell receptor (beta chain) was identified in a study of OX40 agonist ivuxolimab in advanced cancers. Study information: Ivuxolimab, an antibody acting as an agonist of OX40 (CD134), was used to treat patients.

Study conclusions and caveats: Within 6 weeks, CD4+ and CD8+ blood T cells expanded clonally at 0.1 to 3.0 mg/kg. In the expanded peripheral T cells, antigen specificity was never determined.

Only in-frame clones appear in the TCRdb table, and some are missing; sequencing was by immunoSEQ multiplex PCR. The sample has 75,000 to 100,000 clones; 90% to 95% are singletons. V lost 4 bases and J lost 2, with 11 bases in between. From germline, CDR1 is LNHDA and CDR2 SQIVND (reference sequence). The CDR3 consists of 14 residues. For this clone: Its cognate antigen is unknown.

This TCR came from an adult with an advanced solid tumor such as melanoma, head and neck, liver or kidney cancer. V usage is TRBV19 and J usage is TRBJ1-1; D might be TRBD1 (6 bases). Sequenced material: CD4+ or CD8+ T cells sorted from blood, taken in a trial of the OX40 agonist ivuxolimab. CDR3 residues: CASSNPGANTEAFF. CDR3 DNA sequence: TGTGCCAGTAGTAATCCAGGGGCTAACACTGAAGCTTTCTTT.